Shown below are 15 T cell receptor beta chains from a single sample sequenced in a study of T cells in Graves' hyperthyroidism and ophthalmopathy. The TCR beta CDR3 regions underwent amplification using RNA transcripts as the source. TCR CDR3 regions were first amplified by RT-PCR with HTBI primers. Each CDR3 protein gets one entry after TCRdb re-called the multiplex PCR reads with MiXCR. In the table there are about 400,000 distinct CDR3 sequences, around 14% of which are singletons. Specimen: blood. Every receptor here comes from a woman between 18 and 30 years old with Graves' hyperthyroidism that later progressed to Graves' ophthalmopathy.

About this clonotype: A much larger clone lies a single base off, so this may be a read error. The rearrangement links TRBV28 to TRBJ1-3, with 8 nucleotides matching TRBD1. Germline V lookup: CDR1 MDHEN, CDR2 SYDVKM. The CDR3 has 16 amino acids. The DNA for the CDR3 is TGTGTCAGCACCTCAGGGGGCGTATTCTCTGGAAACACCATATATTTT. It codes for CVSTSGGVFSGNTIYF. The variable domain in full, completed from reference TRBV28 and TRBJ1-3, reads DVKVTQSSRYLVKRTGEKVFLECVQDMDHENMFWYRQDPGLGLRLIYFSYDVKMKEKGDIPEGYSVSREKKERFSLILESASTNQTSMYLCVSTSGGVFSGNTIYFGEGSWLTVV.

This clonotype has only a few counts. CDR3 sequence: CASSPQGTGANVLTF. Written as DNA, the CDR3 is TGTGCCAGCAGCCCCCAGGGGACTGGGGCCAACGTCCTGACTTTC. The rearrangement links TRBV9 to TRBJ2-6; possible D gene TRBD1, 6 bases. Germline V lookup: CDR1 SGDLS, CDR2 YYNGEE. The CDR3 spans 15 residues. V was cut by 4 bases and J by 2 bases, with 10 bases left in between.

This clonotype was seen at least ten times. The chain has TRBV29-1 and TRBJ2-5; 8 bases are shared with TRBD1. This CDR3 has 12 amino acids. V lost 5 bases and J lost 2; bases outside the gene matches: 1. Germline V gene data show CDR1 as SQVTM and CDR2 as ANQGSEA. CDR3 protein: CSVWDRQETQYF. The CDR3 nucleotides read TGCAGCGTTTGGGACAGGCAAGAGACCCAGTACTTC.

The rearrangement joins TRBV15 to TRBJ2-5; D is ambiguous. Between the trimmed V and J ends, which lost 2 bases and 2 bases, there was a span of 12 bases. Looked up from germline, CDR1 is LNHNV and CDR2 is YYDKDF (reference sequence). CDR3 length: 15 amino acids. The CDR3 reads CATSRTLGYQETQYF. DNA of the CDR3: TGTGCCACCAGCAGAACTTTGGGATATCAAGAGACCCAGTACTTC.

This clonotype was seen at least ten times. This CDR3 is CSARDRAGGGYIQYF. CDR3 nucleotides: TGCAGTGCTAGAGATAGAGCGGGAGGGGGTTACATTCAGTACTTC. V usage is TRBV20-1 and J usage is TRBJ2-4, with 10 bases identical to TRBD2. The CDR3 has 15 residues. Germline V gene data show CDR1 as DFQATT and CDR2 as SNEGSKA (reference sequence). Germline trimming cut 0 bases from V and 8 bases from J; bases unmatched to any gene: 7.

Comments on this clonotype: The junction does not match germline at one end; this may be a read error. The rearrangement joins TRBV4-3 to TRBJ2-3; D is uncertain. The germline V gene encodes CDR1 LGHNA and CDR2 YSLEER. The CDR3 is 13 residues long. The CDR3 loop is CASIVVLSDTHYF. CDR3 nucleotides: TGCGCCAGCATCGTCGTGTTGTCGGATACGCACTATTTT.

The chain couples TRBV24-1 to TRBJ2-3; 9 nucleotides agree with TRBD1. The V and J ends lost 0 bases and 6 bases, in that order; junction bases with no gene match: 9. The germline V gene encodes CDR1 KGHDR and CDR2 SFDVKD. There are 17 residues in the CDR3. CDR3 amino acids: CATSDLTPGTGWDTQYF. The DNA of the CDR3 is TGTGCCACCAGTGATTTGACCCCCGGGACAGGGTGGGATACGCAGTATTTT.

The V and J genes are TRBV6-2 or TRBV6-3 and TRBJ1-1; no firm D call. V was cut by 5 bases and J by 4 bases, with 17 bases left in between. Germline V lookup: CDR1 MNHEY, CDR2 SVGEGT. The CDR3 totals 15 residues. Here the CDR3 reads CASSTPRDMSTEAFF. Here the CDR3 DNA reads TGTGCCAGCAGTACCCCTAGGGATATGAGCACTGAAGCTTTCTTT.

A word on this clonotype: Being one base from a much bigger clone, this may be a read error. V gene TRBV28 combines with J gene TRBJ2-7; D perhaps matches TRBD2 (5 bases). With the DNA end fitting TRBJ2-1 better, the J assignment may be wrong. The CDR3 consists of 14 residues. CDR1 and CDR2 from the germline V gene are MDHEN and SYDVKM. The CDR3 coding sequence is TGTGCCAGCAGTGGTCCGGGAAACTCCTACGAGCAGTTCTTC. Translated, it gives CASSGPGNSYEQFF.

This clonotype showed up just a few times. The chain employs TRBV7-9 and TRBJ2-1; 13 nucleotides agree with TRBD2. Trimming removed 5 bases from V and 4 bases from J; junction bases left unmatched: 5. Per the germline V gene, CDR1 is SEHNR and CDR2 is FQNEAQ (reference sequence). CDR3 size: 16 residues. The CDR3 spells CASSTLAGGMYNEQFF. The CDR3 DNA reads TGTGCCAGCAGCACACTAGCGGGAGGGATGTACAATGAGCAGTTCTTC.

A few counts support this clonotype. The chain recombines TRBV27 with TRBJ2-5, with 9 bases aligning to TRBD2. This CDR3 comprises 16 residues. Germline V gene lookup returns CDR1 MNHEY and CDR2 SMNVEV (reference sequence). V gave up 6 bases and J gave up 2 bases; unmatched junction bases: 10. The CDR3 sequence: CASRRRLAEGQETQYF. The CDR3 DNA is TGTGCCAGCAGAAGAAGACTAGCGGAGGGGCAAGAGACCCAGTACTTC.

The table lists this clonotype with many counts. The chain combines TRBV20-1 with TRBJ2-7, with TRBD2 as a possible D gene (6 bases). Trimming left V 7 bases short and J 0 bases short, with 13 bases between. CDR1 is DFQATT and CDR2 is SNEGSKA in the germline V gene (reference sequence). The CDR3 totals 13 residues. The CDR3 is CSVSRGSSYEQYF. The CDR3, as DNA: TGCAGTGTGAGTCGGGGGAGCTCCTACGAGCAGTACTTC.

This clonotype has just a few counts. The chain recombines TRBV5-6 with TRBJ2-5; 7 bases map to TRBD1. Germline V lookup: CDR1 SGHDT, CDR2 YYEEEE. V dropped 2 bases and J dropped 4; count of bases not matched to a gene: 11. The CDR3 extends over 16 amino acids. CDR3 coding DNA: TGTGCCAGCAGCTTAAGGAACAGGGGCGGCATAGAGACCCAGTACTTC. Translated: CASSLRNRGGIETQYF.

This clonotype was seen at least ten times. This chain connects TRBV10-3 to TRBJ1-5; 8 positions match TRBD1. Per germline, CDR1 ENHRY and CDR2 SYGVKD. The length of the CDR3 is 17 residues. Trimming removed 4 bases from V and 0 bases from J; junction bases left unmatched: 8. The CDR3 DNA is TGTGCCATCAGTGGAGGACAGGGTCGGGATAGCAATCAGCCCCAGCATTTT. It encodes CAISGGQGRDSNQPQHF.

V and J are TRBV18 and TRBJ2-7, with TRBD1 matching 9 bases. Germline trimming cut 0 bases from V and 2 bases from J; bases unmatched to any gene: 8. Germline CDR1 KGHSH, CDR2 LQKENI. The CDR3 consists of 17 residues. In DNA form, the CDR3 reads TGTGCCAGCTCACCACCTAGGACAGGGGATCGAACCTACGAGCAGTACTTC. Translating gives CASSPPRTGDRTYEQYF.